Reported below is one T cell receptor beta chain. Its antigen remains unidentified. Constant-region reverse primers amplified full-length variable regions, followed by semi-nested Nested Universal Primer A PCR. MiXCR, run by TCRdb on the 5' RACE reads, gives a single entry per CDR3 protein. The data hold roughly 9,900 distinct CDR3 sequences, with around 31% observed a single time. Study-wide results and caveats: Tumor-infiltrating Treg TCR alpha and beta sequences overlapped most with tumor naive CD4+ T cells, then blood naive.

Cells sorted as Tregs were CD4+, CD25+ and CD127-/low. From germline, CDR1 is SGDLS and CDR2 YYNGEE. Trimming removed 3 bases at V and 2 bases at J, with 15 bases between. The CDR3 has 16 amino acids. The receptor was isolated from a female donor with breast cancer. V gene TRBV9 combines with J gene TRBJ2-4; D is perhaps TRBD1 (6 bases). Sequences were obtained from Tregs sorted from blood. In DNA, the CDR3 is TGTGCCAGCAGCGCGGGACAATTGGTCTCCAAAAACATTCAGTACTTC. It yields the protein CASSAGQLVSKNIQYF. Variable domain in full (rest from reference TRBV9 and TRBJ2-4): DSGVTQTPKHLITATGQRVTLRCSPRSGDLSVYWYQQSLDQGLQFLIQYYNGEERAKGNILERFSAQQFPDLHSELNLSSLELGDSALYFCASSAGQLVSKNIQYFGAGTRLSVL.